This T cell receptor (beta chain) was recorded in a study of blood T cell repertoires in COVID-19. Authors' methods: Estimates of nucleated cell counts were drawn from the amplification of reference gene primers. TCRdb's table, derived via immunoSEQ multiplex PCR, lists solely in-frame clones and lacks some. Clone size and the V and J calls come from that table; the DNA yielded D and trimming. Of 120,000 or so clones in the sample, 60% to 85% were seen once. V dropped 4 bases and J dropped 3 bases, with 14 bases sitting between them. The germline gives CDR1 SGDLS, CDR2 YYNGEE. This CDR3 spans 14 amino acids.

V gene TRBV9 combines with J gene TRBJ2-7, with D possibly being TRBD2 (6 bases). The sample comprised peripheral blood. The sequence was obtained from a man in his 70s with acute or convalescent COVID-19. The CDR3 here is CASSTYTGGYEQYF. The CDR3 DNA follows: TGTGCCAGCAGCACATACACCGGGGGCTACGAGCAGTACTTC.